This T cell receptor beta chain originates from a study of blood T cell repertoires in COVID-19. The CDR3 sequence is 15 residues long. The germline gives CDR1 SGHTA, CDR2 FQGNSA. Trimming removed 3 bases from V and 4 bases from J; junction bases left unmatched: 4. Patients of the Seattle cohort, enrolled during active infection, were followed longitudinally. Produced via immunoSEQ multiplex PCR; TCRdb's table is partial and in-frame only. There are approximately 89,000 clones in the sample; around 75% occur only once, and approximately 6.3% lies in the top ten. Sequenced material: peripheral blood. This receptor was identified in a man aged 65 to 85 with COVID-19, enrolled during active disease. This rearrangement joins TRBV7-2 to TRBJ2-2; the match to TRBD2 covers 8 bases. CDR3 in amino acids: CASSFTSGSTGELFF. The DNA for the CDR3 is TGTGCCAGCAGCTTTACTAGCGGAAGCACCGGGGAGCTGTTTTTT.